The source of this TCR beta chain is a study of OX40 agonist ivuxolimab in advanced cancers. In the study overall: Ivuxolimab, an antibody acting as an agonist of OX40 (CD134), was used to treat patients. Previous treatment with anti-PD-1, anti-PD-L1 or anti-CTLA-4 therapy was allowed; about 40% had received some.

Study results and caveats: Several nonresponders also turned out to have low normalized T-cell clonal expansion.

Some clones are missing from TCRdb's copy, which holds only in-frame ones; the method was immunoSEQ multiplex PCR. The sample consists of 50,000 to 75,000 clones, almost 85% of them appearing once. A note on this clone: Its antigen is as yet unknown.

V was shortened by 3 bases and J by 0 bases, with 15 bases between the two germline ends. The CDR3 length is 17 residues. The germline V gene encodes CDR1 SGHTA and CDR2 FQGNSA. This TCR was sampled from an adult with an advanced solid tumor such as melanoma, head and neck, liver or kidney cancer. The J gene is TRBJ1-5, the V gene TRBV7-2, with D possibly TRBD1 on 5 matching bases. The sample was CD4+ or CD8+ T cells sorted from blood, taken in a trial of the OX40 agonist ivuxolimab. The DNA of the CDR3 is TGTGCCAGCAGCTTCGACAGTTTTGGAAATAGCAATCAGCCCCAGCATTTT. It yields the protein CASSFDSFGNSNQPQHF.